The 17 T cell receptor beta chains given below trace back to one sample, sequenced in a study of OX40 agonist ivuxolimab in advanced cancers. Clones were sequenced by immunoSEQ multiplex PCR, and TCRdb holds only the in-frame ones, with some missing. Seen here are tens of thousands of clones, around 86% observed once, and the top ten hold over 1.3%. Sequencing used CD4+ or CD8+ T cells sorted from blood, obtained in a trial of the OX40 agonist ivuxolimab. Receptors were obtained from an adult with an advanced solid tumor such as melanoma, head and neck, liver or kidney cancer.

This clone appeared once. The chain uses TRBV6-5 and TRBJ2-1; D not resolved. Germline values: CDR1 MNHEY, CDR2 SVGAGI. The V gene lost 6 bases and the J gene lost 6 bases, with 15 bases spanning the gap. The CDR3 spans 14 residues. The CDR3 region is CASSSLPLGNEQFF. CDR3 bases: TGTGCCAGCAGCTCCCTACCACTCGGCAATGAGCAGTTCTTC.

This clone was seen only a few times. The rearrangement joins TRBV19 to TRBJ2-2; a weak D match, TRBD1 (6 bases). Germline CDR1 reads LNHDA; CDR2 reads SQIVND (reference sequence). The ends were cut back, 0 bases at V and 4 bases at J, with 9 bases in the middle. The CDR3 has 15 residues. The CDR3 coding sequence is TGTGCCAGTAGTATAGAGTCAGGGGCCACCGGGGAGCTGTTTTTT. It specifies CASSIESGATGELFF.

This chain uses TRBV5-1 with TRBJ1-2; D may be TRBD1 (5 bases). Germline V gene lookup returns CDR1 SGHRS and CDR2 YFSETQ. Trimming left V 3 bases short and J 2 bases short, with 11 bases between. The CDR3 sequence is 14 residues long. The CDR3 loop is CASSSSGTNYGYTF. In DNA form, the CDR3 reads TGCGCCAGCAGCTCCTCCGGGACCAACTATGGCTACACCTTC.

The CDR3 region has the DNA TGTGCCAGCAGTGAAGTCGGGACTAGCGAATACGAGCAGTACTTC. This gives the protein CASSEVGTSEYEQYF. The chain joins TRBV2 to TRBJ2-7; 10 bases are shared with TRBD2. V lost 1 base and J lost 4; bases outside the gene matches: 4. There are 15 residues in the CDR3. Germline lookup yields CDR1 SNHLY and CDR2 FYNNEI.

The chain couples TRBV10-3 to TRBJ2-2; 7 nucleotides align to TRBD1. CDR3 length: 14 residues. The germline gives CDR1 ENHRY, CDR2 SYGVKD. V trimming: 4 bases; J trimming: 3 bases; junction bases outside the gene matches: 2. CDR3 sequence: CAISGDSHTGELFF. In DNA, the CDR3 is TGTGCCATCAGTGGGGACAGTCACACCGGGGAGCTGTTTTTT.

The J gene is TRBJ1-5, the V gene TRBV10-3; D is undetermined. The CDR3 is made up of 16 amino acids. Per the germline V gene, CDR1 is ENHRY and CDR2 is SYGVKD. The V end lost 6 bases, the J end lost 2 bases, and 17 bases lay between the germline ends. DNA of the CDR3: TGTGCCATCAGCCAAGAAGGAGGGTTGGGCAATCAGCCCCAGCATTTT. This gives the protein CAISQEGGLGNQPQHF.

This clone was detected only once. The V and J genes are TRBV5-6 and TRBJ1-2; perhaps TRBD1 as D (5 bases). CDR1 is SGHDT, CDR2 YYEEEE, per germline. The CDR3 contains 14 residues. Trimming removed 2 bases at V and 7 bases at J, with 15 bases between. The CDR3 bases are TGTGCCAGCAGCTTACCTGGGGCCCCCTTTGGCTACACCTTC. Amino acid sequence: CASSLPGAPFGYTF.

V gene TRBV27 combines with J gene TRBJ1-1; tentative D call: TRBD1 (6 bases). This CDR3 is built from 14 residues. In germline, CDR1 is MNHEY, CDR2 SMNVEV (reference sequence). V was cut by 6 bases and J by 6 bases, with 17 bases left in between. The CDR3 sequence: CASRHRDTGAEAFF. The DNA for the CDR3 is TGTGCCAGCAGACACCGGGACACCGGCGCTGAAGCTTTCTTT.

For this clone: An end of the junction differs from the germline gene, which may be a read error. This chain connects TRBV5-1 to TRBJ1-1; D unresolved. Germline assignment: CDR1 SGHRS and CDR2 YFSETQ. The CDR3 contains 13 residues. Written as DNA, the CDR3 is TGCGCCAGCGGCTTTAGGGCCAACACTGAAGCTTTCTTT. Protein sequence: CASGFRANTEAFF.

The rearrangement uses TRBV19 and TRBJ2-2; D is unresolved. Trimming removed 7 bases at V and 3 bases at J, with 9 bases between. CDR3 length: 13 residues. The germline V gene has CDR1 LNHDA and CDR2 SQIVND (reference sequence). For the CDR3, the DNA is TGTGCCAGTATCAAGACCTACACCGGGGAGCTGTTTTTT. It translates to CASIKTYTGELFF. Using reference TRBV19 and TRBJ2-2 for the parts outside the CDR3, the full variable domain is DGGITQSPKYLFRKEGQNVTLSCEQNLNHDAMYWYRQDPGQGLRLIYYSQIVNDFQKGDIAEGYSVSREKKESFPLTVTSAQKNPTAFYLCASIKTYTGELFFGEGSRLTVL.

This sequence joins TRBV6-1 and TRBJ1-3, with TRBD1 as a possible D gene (5 bases). V lost 5 bases to trimming and J lost 0 bases, with 8 bases between them. This CDR3 comprises 14 residues. CDR1 and CDR2 (germline): MNHNS, SASEGT. In nucleotides, the CDR3 is TGTGCCAGCAGTTCCCAGGGCTCTGGAAACACCATATATTTT. Its protein product is CASSSQGSGNTIYF.

The J gene is TRBJ2-7, the V gene TRBV28; no clear D. The CDR3 runs 11 residues. Germline V gene lookup returns CDR1 MDHEN and CDR2 SYDVKM. Trimming removed 5 bases at V and 3 bases at J, with 5 bases between. The DNA for the CDR3 is TGTGCCAGCAGTAGGTACTACGAGCAGTACTTC. Encoded protein: CASSRYYEQYF.

The chain uses TRBV5-1 and TRBJ2-1, with D perhaps matching TRBD2 (8 bases). The CDR3 totals 17 residues. Germline V gene lookup returns CDR1 SGHRS and CDR2 YFSETQ. The germline V and J ends were trimmed by 2 bases and 10 bases, with 25 bases remaining between them. The CDR3 DNA follows: TGCGCCAGCAGCTTAGTTCCCGGGAGGGGGCAGGGTGCGGAGCAGTTCTTC. This gives the protein CASSLVPGRGQGAEQFF.

The chain combines TRBV7-9 with TRBJ2-3, with 8 bases lining up with TRBD2. CDR1 is SEHNR and CDR2 is FQNEAQ in the germline V gene (reference sequence). This CDR3 is 16 amino acids long. V dropped 5 bases and J dropped 6; count of bases not matched to a gene: 13. CDR3 DNA: TGTGCCAGCAGCCTGCGAGGCCTTAGCGGGGCCGATACGCAGTATTTT. It encodes CASSLRGLSGADTQYF.

The chain links TRBV10-3 to TRBJ2-3; 9 bases agree with TRBD2. Germline CDR1 ENHRY, CDR2 SYGVKD. V gave up 0 bases and J gave up 2 bases; unmatched junction bases: 3. The CDR3 extends over 16 amino acids. The CDR3 here is CAISESGGGATDTQYF. In DNA form, the CDR3 reads TGTGCCATCAGTGAGTCCGGCGGGGGGGCCACAGATACGCAGTATTTT.

The chain carries TRBV29-1 and TRBJ2-5, with 7 bases lining up with TRBD2. V lost 4 bases and J lost 5; bases outside the gene matches: 7. CDR3 size: 13 residues. The germline V gene has CDR1 SQVTM and CDR2 ANQGSEA. This CDR3 is CSVADGGGETQYF. CDR3 DNA: TGCAGCGTTGCAGACGGGGGAGGGGAGACCCAGTACTTC.

This clone was counted a few times. The chain employs TRBV4-3 and TRBJ1-1, with a possible D match to TRBD1 (5 bases). The CDR3 is 13 amino acids. V was shortened by 7 bases and J by 2 bases, with 11 bases between the two germline ends. From germline, CDR1 is LGHNA and CDR2 YSLEER. CDR3 region: CASTGRRNTEAFF. The CDR3, as DNA: TGCGCCAGCACGGGACGGAGAAACACTGAAGCTTTCTTT.